These 26 T cell receptor beta chains were sequenced from one sample in a study of T cells after yellow fever vaccination. One entry per CDR3 protein results from TCRdb running MiXCR on the 5' RACE reads. The sample yields a few hundred thousand distinct CDR3 sequences, 7% to 10% seen once. The sequenced sample was PBMCs, obtained approximately 40 days after the first yellow fever vaccination. These receptors were collected from a man aged 18 to 29 who received the YFV17D yellow fever vaccine.

This clonotype was observed at least ten times. This sequence joins TRBV7-2 and TRBJ2-1, with 11 bases aligning to TRBD1. CDR3 length: 14 amino acids. With 5 bases clipped from V and 5 bases from J, the junction kept 2 bases outside the gene matches. CDR1 is SGHTA, CDR2 FQGNSA, per germline. Here the CDR3 reads CASSRDRGNNEQFF. The DNA for the CDR3 is TGTGCCAGCAGCCGGGACAGGGGGAACAATGAGCAGTTCTTC.

This clonotype has only a few counts. The chain links TRBV4-2 to TRBJ2-3; 7 nucleotides line up with TRBD1. Germline-derived CDR1 and CDR2 are LGHNA and YNFKEQ. The V and J ends lost 0 bases and 1 base, in that order; junction bases with no gene match: 13. This CDR3 has 19 residues. The CDR3 sequence: CASSQEPSNYRGGTDTQYF. For the CDR3, the DNA is TGTGCCAGCAGCCAAGAACCGTCTAACTACAGGGGAGGCACAGATACGCAGTATTTT.

This clonotype came up a few times. Here the CDR3 DNA reads TGTGCCAGCAGCTCCCAGGACAGGGATCAGCCCCAGCATTTT. This translates into CASSSQDRDQPQHF. This chain connects TRBV7-9 to TRBJ1-5; 8 nucleotides match TRBD1. The CDR3 covers 14 residues. Germline CDR1 is SEHNR and CDR2 is FQNEAQ (reference sequence). After removal of 4 bases from V and 5 bases from J, the junction contained 4 bases not matched to a gene. The full variable domain, rest sourced from reference TRBV7-9 and TRBJ1-5, is DTGVSQNPRHKITKRGQNVTFRCDPISEHNRLYWYRQTLGQGPEFLTYFQNEAQLEKSRLLSDRFSAERPKGSFSTLEIQRTEQGDSAMYLCASSSQDRDQPQHFGDGTRLSIL.

CDR3 protein: CASSYLGGQANVLTF. The CDR3 bases are TGTGCCAGCAGCTACCTAGGGGGTCAGGCCAACGTCCTGACTTTC. This chain connects TRBV7-3 to TRBJ2-6, with a weak D call TRBD1 (6 bases). The CDR3 has 15 amino acids. Looked up from germline, CDR1 is SGHTA and CDR2 is FQGTGA. V lost 4 bases and J lost 6, with 13 bases in between.

This clonotype was counted ten times or more. The chain combines TRBV14 with TRBJ1-4; maybe TRBD1 (6 bases). Trimming removed 0 bases at V and 8 bases at J, with 7 bases between. The germline CDR1 and CDR2 sequences are SGHDN and FVKESK. CDR3 size: 13 residues. This CDR3 reads CASSQEGGEKLFF. Written as DNA, the CDR3 is TGTGCCAGCAGCCAAGAGGGGGGCGAAAAACTGTTTTTT. The complete variable domain, with remaining parts taken from reference TRBV14 and TRBJ1-4, reads EAGVTQFPSHSVIEKGQTVTLRCDPISGHDNLYWYRRVMGKEIKFLLHFVKESKQDESGMPNNRFLAERTGGTYSTLKVQPAELEDSGVYFCASSQEGGEKLFFGSGTQLSVL.

There are a few counts of this clonotype. The CDR3 nucleotides read TGCGCCAGCAGCCAAGATGGTTGGACAGGCGGGGCGTACGAGCAGTACTTC. Protein: CASSQDGWTGGAYEQYF. This chain connects TRBV4-3 to TRBJ2-7, with D maybe TRBD1 (7 bases). Germline V gives CDR1 LGHNA, CDR2 YSLEER. The V end lost 0 bases, the J end lost 4 bases, and 19 bases lay between the germline ends. The CDR3 length is 17 residues.

The CDR3 here is CASSTSTGGLAEAFF. Written as DNA, the CDR3 is TGTGCCAGCAGCACCAGCACAGGGGGCCTGGCTGAAGCTTTCTTT. The rearrangement links TRBV7-6 to TRBJ1-1, with 9 bases identical to TRBD1. This CDR3 contains 15 residues. The J segment lost 6 bases and the V segment lost 5 bases, leaving 10 bases of the junction unmatched. Germline V lookup: CDR1 SGHVS, CDR2 FNYEAQ.

This clonotype showed up just a few times. This chain links TRBV24-1 with TRBJ1-1; 8 nucleotides agree with TRBD1. V lost 7 bases to trimming and J lost 4 bases; unmatched junction nucleotides: 7. The germline V gene has CDR1 KGHDR and CDR2 SFDVKD. This CDR3 contains 14 residues. CDR3 DNA: TGTGCCACCAGGGGACAGGTATTGGCCACTGAAGCTTTCTTT. As protein: CATRGQVLATEAFF.

This clonotype has a count of ten or more. The genes are TRBV7-2 and TRBJ1-1; tentative D call: TRBD1 (6 bases). V dropped 5 bases and J dropped 11 bases, with 15 bases sitting between them. Germline loops: CDR1 SGHTA, CDR2 FQGNSA. This CDR3 spans 12 amino acids. CDR3 DNA sequence: TGTGCCAGCAGCCTCCCCCAGGGGAAGGCTTTCTTT. Its translation: CASSLPQGKAFF.

The table lists this clonotype with a few counts. The rearrangement uses TRBV4-3 and TRBJ1-1, with D uncertain. The CDR3 spans 14 residues. CDR1 and CDR2 from the germline V gene are LGHNA and YSLEER. Deletions cut 3 bases from V and 4 bases from J, with 12 bases between. CDR3 in amino acids: CASSHSPGSTEAFF. CDR3 bases: TGCGCCAGCAGCCACTCCCCCGGGAGCACTGAAGCTTTCTTT.

The chain joins TRBV5-1 to TRBJ2-4, with 7 positions matching TRBD1. This CDR3 is 16 amino acids long. After removal of 1 base from V and 1 base from J, the junction contained 5 bases not matched to a gene. The V gene's germline CDR1 is SGHRS and CDR2 YFSETQ. CDR3 in amino acids: CASSLFGTEAKNIQYF. The CDR3 nucleotides read TGCGCCAGCAGCTTGTTCGGGACAGAGGCCAAAAACATTCAGTACTTC.

V usage is TRBV12-5 and J usage is TRBJ2-7; 11 bases are a match to TRBD2. The CDR3 loop spans 15 amino acids. Germline-derived CDR1 and CDR2 are LGHNT and FRNRAP. The CDR3 loop reads CAPPSSGGSSYEQYF. The CDR3 DNA follows: TGTGCCCCCCCGTCTAGCGGGGGGAGTTCCTACGAGCAGTACTTC.

The CDR3 sequence is CASSLDLAAGSYNEQFF. DNA for the CDR3: TGTGCCAGCAGCTTAGACCTAGCGGCTGGGTCCTACAATGAGCAGTTCTTC. The chain recombines TRBV11-2 with TRBJ2-1; 7 nucleotides match TRBD2. Looked up from germline, CDR1 is SGHAT and CDR2 is FQNNGV. J lost 1 base, V lost 0 bases, and 6 bases had no gene match. CDR3 length equals 17 residues.

The chain carries TRBV27 and TRBJ2-6, with 10 positions matching TRBD1. The J segment lost 0 bases and the V segment lost 10 bases, leaving 15 bases of the junction unmatched. This CDR3 has 19 amino acids. Germline V gene lookup returns CDR1 MNHEY and CDR2 SMNVEV (reference sequence). The CDR3 nucleotides read TGTGCCACCTCGTACGCTGGTAGGACAGGGGGCTCTGGGGCCAACGTCCTGACTTTC. Residues: CATSYAGRTGGSGANVLTF.

In its sample, this clonotype was seen many times. The chain links TRBV5-1 to TRBJ1-2, with unresolved D. Trimming stripped 4 bases from V and 2 bases from J, with 6 bases between. CDR3 length: 12 amino acids. Germline loops: CDR1 SGHRS, CDR2 YFSETQ. DNA of the CDR3: TGCGCCAGCAGCACCGACAACTATGGCTACACCTTC. It specifies CASSTDNYGYTF.

The genes are TRBV27 and TRBJ1-2; TRBD1 is a possible D gene (5 bases). The CDR3 spans 14 residues. The germline CDR1 and CDR2 sequences are MNHEY and SMNVEV (reference sequence). CDR3 sequence reads: CASRGWGTNYGYTF. Here the CDR3 DNA reads TGTGCATCGAGGGGCTGGGGGACCAACTATGGCTACACCTTC.

The chain couples TRBV24-1 to TRBJ2-1, with 11 positions matching TRBD1. CDR3 size: 16 residues. Germline values: CDR1 KGHDR, CDR2 SFDVKD. V lost 4 bases to trimming and J lost 7 bases; unmatched junction nucleotides: 8. CDR3 nucleotides: TGTGCCACCAGTGACCCCGGGACAGGGGGGCTAAATGAGCAGTTCTTC. The encoded protein is CATSDPGTGGLNEQFF.

This clonotype has ten or more counts. The genes are TRBV5-1 and TRBJ2-1, with TRBD2 as a possible D gene (5 bases). Germline V lookup: CDR1 SGHRS, CDR2 YFSETQ. V gave up 1 base and J gave up 7 bases, with 6 bases separating them. The CDR3 extends over 12 amino acids. DNA for the CDR3: TGCGCCAGCAGCTTGACTAGGAATGAGCAGTTCTTC. Translated: CASSLTRNEQFF.

This clonotype was observed many times. The chain links TRBV7-2 to TRBJ2-7; D gene uncertain. CDR1 is SGHTA, CDR2 FQGNSA, per germline. Deletions cut 5 bases from V and 3 bases from J, with 11 bases between. The CDR3 has 13 residues. The CDR3 nucleotides are TGTGCCAGCAGCCCGCGTGGCGGCTACGAGCAGTACGTC. Its protein product is CASSPRGGYEQYV.

In this sample, this clonotype turned up a few times. The chain links TRBV5-1 to TRBJ2-5; TRBD1 might be the D (5 bases). V was trimmed by 0 bases and J by 2 bases, leaving 8 bases between them. Germline V CDR1 and CDR2: SGHRS, YFSETQ. The length of the CDR3 is 14 residues. The CDR3 sequence is CASSLVTAQETQYF. CDR3 bases: TGCGCCAGCAGCTTGGTGACAGCGCAAGAGACCCAGTACTTC.

This clonotype occurred a few times. The rearrangement joins TRBV10-3 to TRBJ2-6; D unclear. This CDR3 is 18 amino acids long. Germline V gene lookup returns CDR1 ENHRY and CDR2 SYGVKD. V was shortened by 0 bases and J by 0 bases, with 12 bases between the two germline ends. CDR3 residues: CAISESVRSPSGANVLTF. The CDR3 DNA sequence: TGTGCCATCAGTGAGTCGGTCAGGTCCCCCTCTGGGGCCAACGTCCTGACTTTC.

Comment on this clonotype: Because the CDR3 is missing its conserved closing phenylalanine or tryptophan, this is likely a read error. This chain connects TRBV2 to TRBJ2-7; D unclear. Looked up from germline, CDR1 is SNHLY and CDR2 is FYNNEI. With 6 bases removed from V and 3 bases from J, the gap between germline ends came to 6 bases. This CDR3 has 11 amino acids. The CDR3 loop is CASSADYEQYL. For the CDR3, the DNA is TGTGCCAGCAGCGCTGACTACGAGCAGTACTTA.

This clonotype occurred a few times. This chain joins TRBV5-1 and TRBJ1-1, with D perhaps TRBD1 (6 bases). Germline-derived CDR1 and CDR2 are SGHRS and YFSETQ. Deletions cut 0 bases from V and 0 bases from J, with 18 bases between. CDR3 length: 18 amino acids. The CDR3 sequence: CASSLGGHVGSMNTEAFF. The CDR3 DNA reads as TGCGCCAGCAGCTTGGGGGGACATGTCGGGTCGATGAACACTGAAGCTTTCTTT.

This clonotype was counted many times. V usage is TRBV7-2 and J usage is TRBJ2-3; maybe TRBD2 (7 bases). Trimming left V 5 bases short and J 6 bases short, with 12 bases between. Looked up from germline, CDR1 is SGHTA and CDR2 is FQGNSA. This CDR3 region has 13 residues. For the CDR3, the DNA is TGTGCCAGCAGCCCCGGGGGGCCGGATACGCAGTATTTT. It translates to CASSPGGPDTQYF.

This clonotype was detected only a few times. The rearrangement joins TRBV10-3 to TRBJ2-1; D is possibly TRBD2 (7 bases). This CDR3 region has 14 residues. V was cut by 3 bases and J by 7 bases, with 13 bases left in between. Germline V gives CDR1 ENHRY, CDR2 SYGVKD. CDR3 sequence reads: CAISEGRGGNEQFF. Here the CDR3 DNA reads TGTGCCATCAGTGAAGGAAGGGGGGGTAATGAGCAGTTCTTC.

This clonotype was counted ten times or more. The chain carries TRBV3-1 and TRBJ2-7; D is unresolved. There are 15 residues in the CDR3. V was shortened by 1 base and J by 2 bases, with 12 bases between the two germline ends. Looked up from germline, CDR1 is LGHDT and CDR2 is YNNKEL (reference sequence). CDR3 DNA: TGTGCCAGCAGCCAAGGGGGATTAAACCCCTACGAGCAGTACGTC. Encoded protein: CASSQGGLNPYEQYV.